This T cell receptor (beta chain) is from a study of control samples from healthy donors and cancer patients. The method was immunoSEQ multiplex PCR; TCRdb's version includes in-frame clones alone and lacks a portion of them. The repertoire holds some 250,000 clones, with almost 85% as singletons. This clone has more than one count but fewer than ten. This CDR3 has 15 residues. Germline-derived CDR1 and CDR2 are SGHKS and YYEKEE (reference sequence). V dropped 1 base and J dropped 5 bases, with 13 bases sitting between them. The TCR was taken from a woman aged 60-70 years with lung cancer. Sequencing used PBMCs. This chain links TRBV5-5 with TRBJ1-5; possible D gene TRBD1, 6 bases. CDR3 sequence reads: CASSLNGGRHQPQHF. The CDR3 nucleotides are TGTGCCAGCAGCTTGAATGGGGGGCGTCATCAGCCCCAGCATTTT.